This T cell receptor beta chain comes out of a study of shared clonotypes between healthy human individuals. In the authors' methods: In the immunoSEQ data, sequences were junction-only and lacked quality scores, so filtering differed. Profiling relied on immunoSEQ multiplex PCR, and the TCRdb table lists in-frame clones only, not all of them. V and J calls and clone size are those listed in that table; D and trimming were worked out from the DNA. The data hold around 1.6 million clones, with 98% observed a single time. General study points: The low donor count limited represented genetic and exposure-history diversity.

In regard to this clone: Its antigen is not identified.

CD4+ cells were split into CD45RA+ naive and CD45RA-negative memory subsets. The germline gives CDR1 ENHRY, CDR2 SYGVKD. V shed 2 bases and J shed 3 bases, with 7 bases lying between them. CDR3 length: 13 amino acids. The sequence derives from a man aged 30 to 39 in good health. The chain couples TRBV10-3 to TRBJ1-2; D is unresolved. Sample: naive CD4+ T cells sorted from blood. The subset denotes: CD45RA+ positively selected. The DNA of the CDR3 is TGTGCCATCAGTGAGACAGCCTACTATGGCTACACCTTC. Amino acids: CAISETAYYGYTF.